These T cell receptor beta chains were read from a single sample in a study of PD-1 blockade in classical Hodgkin lymphoma. The table came from immunoSEQ multiplex PCR; TCRdb's copy has only in-frame clones and leaves some out. The table lists around 35,000 clones, 88% of them singletons. The sample consisted of peripheral blood mononuclear cells (PBMCs), taken before the second cycle of nivolumab. Source of these receptors: a human donor with classical Hodgkin lymphoma. The CDR3 runs from the conserved cysteine through the conserved F or W. A D gene is named only where the DNA matches it firmly. Expanded clones are given a class, and other clones once, few, many or no size at all.

clone size,D gene,V gene,J gene,CDR3 DNA,CDR3 protein
-,TRBD1,TRBV7-3,TRBJ1-2,TGTGCCAGCAGCTTAACCTCCGGGACAGACTATGGCTACACCTTC,CASSLTSGTDYGYTF
-,-,TRBV7-9,TRBJ1-4,TGTGCCAGCAGCTTAGTGTCCAGCCGTAATGAAAAACTGTTTTTT,CASSLVSSRNEKLFF
-,TRBD2,TRBV10-1,TRBJ2-1,TGCGCCAGCAGTGAGTTCCTCTTACTAGCGGGAGGGCCCGATGAGCAGTTCTTC,CASSEFLLLAGGPDEQFF
-,-,TRBV21-1,TRBJ2-7,TGTGCCAGCAGCCTCAAAGGGGCTAGCGGGATCCGGGTCTACGAGCAGTACTTC,CASSLKGASGIRVYEQYF
-,TRBD1,TRBV11-1,TRBJ2-7,TGTGCCAGCAGCTTAGCCGGGACAGGGGGCCCCTACGAGCAGTACTTC,CASSLAGTGGPYEQYF
-,TRBD1,TRBV6-5,TRBJ1-3,TGTGCCAGCAGTCAGACAGGGAGCTCTGGAAACACCATATATTTT,CASSQTGSSGNTIYF
-,TRBD2,TRBV2,TRBJ2-7,TGTGCCAGCAGCCCCTATGGGACTAGCGGGAGAGTGTACGAGCAGTACTTC,CASSPYGTSGRVYEQYF
-,TRBD1,TRBV7-9,TRBJ2-5,TGTGCCAGCAGACACGACAGGGGCGGACGCCAAGAGACCCAGTACTTC,CASRHDRGGRQETQYF
-,TRBD2,TRBV19,TRBJ2-1,TGTGCCAGTAGTGTACTAGCGGGAGGCTCCAATGAGCAGTTCTTC,CASSVLAGGSNEQFF
-,-,TRBV23-1,TRBJ1-1,TGCGCCAGCAGTCAATGGGACCTGGGGAACACTGAAGCTTTCTTT,CASSQWDLGNTEAFF
few,-,TRBV14,TRBJ2-7,TGTGCCAGCAGCCAAGGGGGAAGGCTTACCTACGAGCAGTACTTC,CASSQGGRLTYEQYF
once,TRBD1,TRBV10-1,TRBJ2-1,TGCGCCAGCAGGGAAGACAGGGGGACGGGGAGTGAGCAGTTCTTC,CASREDRGTGSEQFF
-,-,TRBV30,TRBJ1-2,TGTGCCTGGACTTTAGCAGGTGGATATGGCTACACCTTC,CAWTLAGGYGYTF
-,-,TRBV5-4,TRBJ2-3,TGTGCCAGCAGCAAAGGACCAATCACCGCAGATACGCAGTATTTT,CASSKGPITADTQYF
once,TRBD2,TRBV5-1,TRBJ2-1,TGCGCCAGCAGCTTGGCCGGACTAGCGGACTACAATGAGCAGTTCTTC,CASSLAGLADYNEQFF
-,-,TRBV5-4,TRBJ2-7,TGTGCCAGCAGCTTGGAAGGGCTCGAGCAGTACTTC,CASSLEGLEQYF
-,-,TRBV6-5,TRBJ2-3,TGTGCCAGCAGTTACGGACTCTTGGATACGCAGTATTTT,CASSYGLLDTQYF
-,TRBD1,TRBV10-1,TRBJ2-7,TGCGCCAGCAGTGAGTCGGGGGGGGGACAGGGGATACGCCAGTACTTC,CASSESGGGQGIRQYF
-,TRBD1,TRBV6-5,TRBJ2-7,TGTGCCAGCCGTCCGGACAGGGGGCTCTACGAGCAGTACTTC,CASRPDRGLYEQYF
-,TRBD2,TRBV7-3,TRBJ2-1,TGTGCCAGCAGCTTAAGGTCTAGCGGTAGCTCCTACAATGAGCAGTTCTTC,CASSLRSSGSSYNEQFF
once,-,TRBV6-6,TRBJ1-1,TGTGCCAGCAGGTTTGGTTATGAAGCTTTCTTT,CASRFGYEAFF
-,TRBD1,TRBV5-1,TRBJ1-3,TGCGCCAGCAGCTCCCTTCCGGGACAGGGAACAATCTCTGGTAGAAACACCATATATTTT,CASSSLPGQGTISGRNTIYF
-,TRBD1,TRBV27,TRBJ1-1,TGTGCCAGCAGACCACCAGGGGGCACTGAAGCTTTCTTT,CASRPPGGTEAFF
-,-,TRBV5-4,TRBJ2-7,TGTGCCAGCAGCAGGCTACTAGCCCCCGAGCAGTACTTC,CASSRLLAPEQYF
-,-,TRBV14,TRBJ2-6,TGTGCCAGCAGCCCTAGGGGGACTGGGGCCAACGTCCTGACTTTC,CASSPRGTGANVLTF
-,TRBD1,TRBV2,TRBJ2-7,TGTGCCACCAGGGGGACCCTTGAGGCACAGTACTTC,CATRGTLEAQYF
-,-,TRBV2,TRBJ1-1,TGTGCCAGCATTCGGGCTTTGGGGGAAGCTTTCTTT,CASIRALGEAFF
once,-,TRBV15,TRBJ1-5,TGTGCCACCAGCAGAGGAGGCCAGGGCCATCAGCCCCAGCATTTT,CATSRGGQGHQPQHF
-,-,TRBV6-1,TRBJ2-7,TGTGCCAGCATTTCCAGGGGTGGAATCTCCTACGAGCAGTACTTC,CASISRGGISYEQYF
-,TRBD1,TRBV6-5,TRBJ2-1,TGTGCCAGCACTCTAGGACAGGGGGCTCGGAATGAGCAGTTCTTC,CASTLGQGARNEQFF
once,-,TRBV2,TRBJ1-5,TGTGCCAGCAGTTACTTTGTGGGGGGGCCCAATCAGCCCCAGCATTTT,CASSYFVGGPNQPQHF
-,TRBD1,TRBV4-1,TRBJ1-6,TGCGCCAGCAGCCAACCTAGACAGGGAAAGAATTCACCCCTCCACTTT,CASSQPRQGKNSPLHF
few,-,TRBV10-3,TRBJ1-2,TGTGCCATCAGTGAGTCGACAGAAGGCTACACCTTC,CAISESTEGYTF
-,-,TRBV30,TRBJ2-7,TGTGCCTGGAGTGTCGGGCTAGCCGAGCAGTACTTC,CAWSVGLAEQYF
-,-,TRBV21-1,TRBJ2-1,TGTGCCAGCAGCAAAGTCTCAGGCTGGAATGAGCAGTTCTTC,CASSKVSGWNEQFF
-,TRBD2,TRBV5-4,TRBJ2-2,TGTGCCAGCAGCTTCGGACTAGCGAACACCGGGGAGCTGTTTTTT,CASSFGLANTGELFF
once,TRBD2,TRBV19,TRBJ2-5,TGTGCCAGTAGTATTGATAGCGGGAGGAAGACCCAGTACTTC,CASSIDSGRKTQYF
-,-,TRBV11-3,TRBJ2-7,TGTGCCAGCAGCTTAAAAGCGGGACAGAGATTAAGGTACTTC,CASSLKAGQRLRYF
-,TRBD2,TRBV4-1,TRBJ2-7,TGCGCCAGCAGCCTCAGACTAGCGGGAGGGCCCGAGCAGTACTTC,CASSLRLAGGPEQYF
-,-,TRBV12-5,TRBJ2-3,TGTGCTAGTGGTTTGGCCCCCGGATTGCGGCGCACAGATACGCAGTATTTT,CASGLAPGLRRTDTQYF
-,-,TRBV18,TRBJ2-1,TGTGCCAGCTCACCACCGCGTTCCCGGGACAATGAGCAGTTCTTC,CASSPPRSRDNEQFF
-,TRBD2,TRBV10-3,TRBJ2-7,TGTGCCATCAGTGAGTCGACTGAACTAGCGGGAGTGGGCGAGCAGTACTTC,CAISESTELAGVGEQYF
-,TRBD1,TRBV5-6,TRBJ1-2,TGTGCCAGCAGCGAGGGACAGTTTCTCTATGGCTACACCTTC,CASSEGQFLYGYTF
-,-,TRBV21-1,TRBJ1-3,TGTGCCAGCAGCCCGAAAGGGAGTTCCTCTGGAAACACCATATATTTT,CASSPKGSSSGNTIYF
-,-,TRBV5-4,TRBJ2-3,TGTGCCAGCACTCTTCCAGGGACTAGCACAGATACGCAGTATTTT,CASTLPGTSTDTQYF
-,TRBD1,TRBV11-3,TRBJ1-2,TGTGCCAGCAGCTTAAGGACAGGGTCTGGCTACACCTTC,CASSLRTGSGYTF
-,TRBD2,TRBV6-4,TRBJ2-3,TGTGCCAGCAGTGATTCGACTAGCGGGAGTCTGGATACGCAGTATTTT,CASSDSTSGSLDTQYF
-,-,TRBV7-9,TRBJ1-1,TGTGCCAGCAGCCTACGCGAGAACACTGAAGCTTTCTTT,CASSLRENTEAFF
-,-,TRBV18,TRBJ1-2,TGTGCCAGCTCACCACCGCTGGAAGGGTCTGGCTACACCTTC,CASSPPLEGSGYTF